These 15 T cell receptor beta chains were all obtained from the same sample, sequenced in a study of cytomegalovirus exposure and HLA in healthy donors. The study ran its PCR with 60 Vbeta and 13 Jbeta primers. Produced via immunoSEQ multiplex PCR; TCRdb's table is partial and in-frame only. This sample has 120,000 or so clones, with 60% to 85% found just once. Material: PBMCs. All receptors derive from a man younger than 40 in good health and CMV-seronegative.

The J gene is TRBJ1-5, the V gene TRBV6-5, with TRBD1 as a possible D gene (5 bases). The CDR3 runs 16 residues. V lost 0 bases to trimming and J lost 4 bases, with 13 bases between them. The germline CDR1 and CDR2 sequences are MNHEY and SVGAGI. CDR3 residues: CASSYSSGGGNQPQHF. In nucleotides, the CDR3 is TGTGCCAGCAGTTACTCCAGCGGGGGGGGAAATCAGCCCCAGCATTTT.

CDR3 DNA: TGTGCCAGCAGCTTGAAGGGGGTGAACACTGAAGCTTTCTTT. This gives the protein CASSLKGVNTEAFF. The V call is TRBV5-6, the J call TRBJ1-1; D might be TRBD1 (6 bases). CDR1 is SGHDT, CDR2 YYEEEE, per germline. The CDR3 sequence is 14 residues long. V dropped 1 base and J dropped 0 bases, with 7 bases sitting between them. Full variable domain (missing parts from reference TRBV5-6 and TRBJ1-1): DAGVTQSPTHLIKTRGQQVTLRCSPKSGHDTVSWYQQALGQGPQFIFQYYEEEERQRGNFPDRFSGHQFPNYSSELNVNALLLGDSALYLCASSLKGVNTEAFFGQGTRLTVV.

This chain connects TRBV6-5 to TRBJ2-7; 8 bases map to TRBD1. CDR3 length equals 14 residues. J gave up 2 bases and V 6 bases, and 6 bases lay outside the gene matches. Germline assignment: CDR1 MNHEY and CDR2 SVGAGI. The CDR3 nucleotides read TGTGCCAGCAGAAACCGGGACAGGCCCTACGAGCAGTACTTC. As protein: CASRNRDRPYEQYF.

The rearrangement links TRBV5-6 to TRBJ2-5; tentatively, D is TRBD1 (6 bases). The CDR3 runs to 14 residues. Germline CDR1 SGHDT, CDR2 YYEEEE. Between the trimmed V and J ends, which lost 4 bases and 2 bases, there was a span of 12 bases. The CDR3 DNA is TGTGCCAGCAGCACCTTGACAGGTCAAGAGACCCAGTACTTC. It specifies CASSTLTGQETQYF. Full variable domain (remainder filled in from reference TRBV5-6 and TRBJ2-5): DAGVTQSPTHLIKTRGQQVTLRCSPKSGHDTVSWYQQALGQGPQFIFQYYEEEERQRGNFPDRFSGHQFPNYSSELNVNALLLGDSALYLCASSTLTGQETQYFGPGTRLLVL.

The J gene is TRBJ1-5, the V gene TRBV6-1; TRBD1 matches 8 bases. The J segment lost 0 bases and the V segment lost 1 base, leaving 8 bases of the junction unmatched. The CDR3 spans 18 residues. Per the germline V gene, CDR1 is MNHNS and CDR2 is SASEGT. The CDR3 here is CASSEGTGSSHSNQPQHF. The CDR3, as DNA: TGTGCCAGCAGTGAAGGGACAGGGTCTAGCCATAGCAATCAGCCCCAGCATTTT.

J is TRBJ2-5 and V is TRBV14; a possible D gene is TRBD1 (6 bases). The germline V and J ends were trimmed by 4 bases and 4 bases, with 16 bases remaining between them. The CDR3 is 15 amino acids. Germline-derived CDR1 and CDR2 are SGHDN and FVKESK. CDR3 sequence reads: CASSPRTAQAETQYF. The CDR3 bases are TGTGCCAGCAGCCCCCGGACAGCTCAAGCAGAGACCCAGTACTTC.

The chain links TRBV30 to TRBJ2-2; D perhaps matches TRBD1 (6 bases). Germline-derived CDR1 and CDR2 are GTSNPN and SVGIG (reference sequence). The CDR3 is 14 amino acids. Trimming stripped 0 bases from V and 4 bases from J, with 9 bases between. CDR3 in amino acids: CAWSVNRVTGELFF. The CDR3 DNA follows: TGTGCCTGGAGTGTAAACAGGGTCACCGGGGAGCTGTTTTTT.

The rearrangement links TRBV6-1 to TRBJ2-3, with 12 bases that match TRBD1. Germline assignment: CDR1 MNHNS and CDR2 SASEGT. Germline trimming cut 9 bases from V and 2 bases from J; bases unmatched to any gene: 6. The CDR3 sequence is 15 residues long. The CDR3 reads CASHRDRGPTDTQYF. CDR3 bases: TGTGCCAGTCACCGGGACAGGGGGCCCACAGATACGCAGTATTTT.

This chain uses TRBV19 with TRBJ1-1, with D possibly being TRBD1 (6 bases). Germline V gene data show CDR1 as LNHDA and CDR2 as SQIVND (reference sequence). V gave up 3 bases and J gave up 0 bases, with 17 bases separating them. This CDR3 is built from 17 residues. The CDR3 reads CASSIRVRGPMNTEAFF. CDR3 bases: TGTGCCAGTAGTATCAGGGTCAGGGGCCCAATGAACACTGAAGCTTTCTTT.

The V call is TRBV28, the J call TRBJ2-2; TRBD2 matches at 10 bases. V lost 8 bases to trimming and J lost 3 bases; unmatched junction nucleotides: 3. The germline CDR1 and CDR2 sequences are MDHEN and SYDVKM. The CDR3 extends over 14 amino acids. DNA of the CDR3: TGTGCCAGCTGGCTAGCGGGAGACACCGGGGAGCTGTTTTTT. Translation: CASWLAGDTGELFF.

This chain joins TRBV6-1 and TRBJ1-1, with TRBD1 identical over 7 bases. Germline assignment: CDR1 MNHNS and CDR2 SASEGT. This CDR3 has 12 amino acids. The junction had 3 bases not matched to a gene; V was cut back by 5 bases and J by 6 bases. CDR3 DNA sequence: TGTGCCAGCAGTAAAACAGGGGCTGAAGCTTTCTTT. Protein: CASSKTGAEAFF.

The J gene is TRBJ1-1, the V gene TRBV5-1, with a possible D match to TRBD1 (5 bases). Germline CDR1 and CDR2: SGHRS and YFSETQ. CDR3 length: 19 amino acids. Trimming took 2 bases from V and 6 from J, leaving 29 bases between them. The CDR3 region has the DNA TGCGCCAGCAGCTTCGGGTTGCTTACCTCGTTCAGGGAATCTTCTGAAGCTTTCTTT. Residues: CASSFGLLTSFRESSEAFF.

This rearrangement joins TRBV7-8 to TRBJ1-1; D is undetermined. Trimming shortened V by 0 bases and J by 0 bases, and 5 bases separated the two germline ends. The CDR3 is 14 amino acids. Germline loops: CDR1 SGHVS, CDR2 FQNEAQ. The CDR3 loop reads CASSLAELNTEAFF. The DNA for the CDR3 is TGTGCCAGCAGCTTAGCAGAGTTGAACACTGAAGCTTTCTTT.

The chain's CDR3 is CAWDTGGYEQYF. Written as DNA, the CDR3 is TGTGCCTGGGACACGGGGGGCTACGAGCAGTACTTC. The V call is TRBV30, the J call TRBJ2-7, with 7 nucleotides matching TRBD2. This CDR3 is 12 amino acids long. V was clipped by 5 bases and J by 3 bases; unmatched bases: 4. In germline, CDR1 is GTSNPN, CDR2 SVGIG (reference sequence).

V and J are TRBV4-1 and TRBJ2-7; 7 positions agree with TRBD1. The length of the CDR3 is 13 residues. Germline trimming cut 0 bases from V and 5 bases from J; bases unmatched to any gene: 1. Germline CDR1 reads MGHRA; CDR2 reads YSYEKL. This CDR3 is CASSQEQGDEQYF. Written as DNA, the CDR3 is TGCGCCAGCAGCCAAGAGCAGGGGGACGAGCAGTACTTC.